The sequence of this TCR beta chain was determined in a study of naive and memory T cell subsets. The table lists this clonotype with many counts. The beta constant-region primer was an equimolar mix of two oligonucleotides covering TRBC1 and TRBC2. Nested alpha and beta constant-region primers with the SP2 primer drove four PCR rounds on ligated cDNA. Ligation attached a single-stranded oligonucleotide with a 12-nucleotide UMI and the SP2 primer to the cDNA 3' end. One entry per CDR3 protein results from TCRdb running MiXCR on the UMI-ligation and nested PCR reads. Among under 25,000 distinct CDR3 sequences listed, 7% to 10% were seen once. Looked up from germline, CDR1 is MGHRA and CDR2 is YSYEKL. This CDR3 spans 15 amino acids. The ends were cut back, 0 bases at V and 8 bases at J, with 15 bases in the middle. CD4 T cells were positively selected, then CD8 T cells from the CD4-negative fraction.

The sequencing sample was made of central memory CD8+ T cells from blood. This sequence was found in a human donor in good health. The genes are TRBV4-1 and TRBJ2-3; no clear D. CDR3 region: CASSQDLTPGGTQYF. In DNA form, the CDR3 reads TGCGCCAGCAGCCAAGACCTCACCCCAGGTGGTACGCAGTATTTT.